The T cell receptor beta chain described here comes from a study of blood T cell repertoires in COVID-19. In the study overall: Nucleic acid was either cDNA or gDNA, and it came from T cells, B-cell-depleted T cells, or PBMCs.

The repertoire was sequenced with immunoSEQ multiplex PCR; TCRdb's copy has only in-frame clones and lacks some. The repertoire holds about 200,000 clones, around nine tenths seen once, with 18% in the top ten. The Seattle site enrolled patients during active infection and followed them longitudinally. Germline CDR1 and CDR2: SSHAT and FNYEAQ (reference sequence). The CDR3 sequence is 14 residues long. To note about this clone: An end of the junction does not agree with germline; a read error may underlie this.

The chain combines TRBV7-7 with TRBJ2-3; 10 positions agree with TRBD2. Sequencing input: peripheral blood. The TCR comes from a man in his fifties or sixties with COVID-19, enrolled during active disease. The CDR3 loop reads CASSSGRSGDTQYF. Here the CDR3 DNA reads TGTGCTAGCAGTAGCGGGAGGTCAGGAGATACGCAGTATTTT.